These 16 T cell receptor beta chains share one sample of origin, sequenced in a study of blood T cell repertoires in COVID-19. This table comes from immunoSEQ multiplex PCR, and its TCRdb copy is limited to in-frame clones, with some not included. The table shows 150,000 or so clones, with about 85% occurring only once. The sample comprised peripheral blood. The source of these receptors is a man aged 55-75 years with acute or convalescent COVID-19.

This chain links TRBV10-1 with TRBJ2-5, with a possible D match to TRBD2 (5 bases). This CDR3 is built from 14 residues. V was shortened by 5 bases and J by 2 bases, with 12 bases between the two germline ends. CDR1 WNHNN and CDR2 SYGVQD come from the germline V gene (reference sequence). CDR3 in DNA: TGCGCCAGCAGTCGGGCCGGAGGACAAGAGACCCAGTACTTC. This gives the protein CASSRAGGQETQYF.

V and J are TRBV7-8 and TRBJ2-7; TRBD1 is a possible D gene (6 bases). This CDR3 has 13 amino acids. Germline V gene sequence: CDR1 SGHVS, CDR2 FQNEAQ. The V and J ends lost 5 bases and 4 bases respectively, with 12 bases between them. The DNA of the CDR3 is TGTGCCAGCAGCCCGAGGGGGAGATACGAGCAGTACGTC. Translated, it gives CASSPRGRYEQYV.

This clone was seen once. The chain combines TRBV5-6 with TRBJ2-2; 8 nucleotides line up with TRBD2. Trimming took 4 bases from V and 2 from J; bases not matched to a gene: 4. Germline V gives CDR1 SGHDT, CDR2 YYEEEE. CDR3 length equals 15 residues. CDR3 DNA: TGTGCCAGCAGCACCGGGACTAGTAACACCGGGGAGCTGTTTTTT. Amino acids: CASSTGTSNTGELFF. Supplemented by reference TRBV5-6 and TRBJ2-2, the full variable domain reads DAGVTQSPTHLIKTRGQQVTLRCSPKSGHDTVSWYQQALGQGPQFIFQYYEEEERQRGNFPDRFSGHQFPNYSSELNVNALLLGDSALYLCASSTGTSNTGELFFGEGSRLTVL.

The chain couples TRBV2 to TRBJ1-5, with D hard to call. The CDR3 covers 15 residues. The V gene lost 7 bases and the J gene lost 1 base, with 14 bases spanning the gap. Germline V gene sequence: CDR1 SNHLY, CDR2 FYNNEI. CDR3 DNA: TGTGCCAGCAAGGGTAGTAGCGGCAGCAATCAGCCCCAGCATTTT. Translated: CASKGSSGSNQPQHF.

The chain carries TRBV7-9 and TRBJ1-4; D ambiguous. CDR1 is SEHNR, CDR2 FQNEAQ, per germline (reference sequence). Trimming removed 3 bases from V and 5 bases from J, with 13 bases in between. The CDR3 is made up of 15 amino acids. The CDR3 DNA reads TGTGCCAGCAGCTTGCCGGGCGGGCCCAATGAAAAACTGTTTTTT. Amino acids: CASSLPGGPNEKLFF.

The chain has TRBV24-1 and TRBJ2-2; D is possibly TRBD2 (5 bases). The germline V gene has CDR1 KGHDR and CDR2 SFDVKD. The V gene lost 3 bases and the J gene lost 6 bases, with 19 bases spanning the gap. This CDR3 is built from 17 residues. The CDR3, as DNA: TGTGCCACCAGTGATGGGAAGGTATCCCTGAGGGCCGGGGAGCTGTTTTTT. It translates to CATSDGKVSLRAGELFF.

This clone is a singleton in its sample. V gene TRBV28 combines with J gene TRBJ1-5, with D maybe TRBD1 (6 bases). Germline V CDR1 and CDR2: MDHEN, SYDVKM. The CDR3 extends over 16 amino acids. Trimming took off 2 bases at V and 0 bases at J, with 11 bases between the two ends. CDR3 residues: CASSLRTVYSNQPQHF. CDR3 nucleotides: TGTGCCAGCAGTTTAAGGACAGTCTATAGCAATCAGCCCCAGCATTTT.

The chain is built from TRBV10-3 and TRBJ1-5, with D maybe TRBD1 (6 bases). V lost 5 bases, J lost 2 bases, and 13 bases lay in between. The CDR3 loop spans 15 amino acids. From germline, CDR1 is ENHRY and CDR2 SYGVKD. CDR3 loop: CAISPRGGRNQPQHF. The CDR3 region has the DNA TGTGCCATCAGTCCGAGGGGGGGACGCAATCAGCCCCAGCATTTT.

V usage is TRBV20-1 and J usage is TRBJ2-7; no definite D call. V was trimmed by 3 bases and J by 3 bases, leaving 9 bases between them. CDR1 is DFQATT and CDR2 is SNEGSKA in the germline V gene (reference sequence). The CDR3 is 12 amino acids. Written as DNA, the CDR3 is TGCAGTGCTAGTTCAGGAAGCTACGAGCAGTACTTC. Amino acid sequence: CSASSGSYEQYF.

This rearrangement joins TRBV4-1 to TRBJ2-1, with 9 bases that match TRBD2. The CDR3 is made up of 16 amino acids. CDR1 and CDR2 from the germline V gene are MGHRA and YSYEKL. V dropped 1 base and J dropped 2; count of bases not matched to a gene: 3. The CDR3 DNA is TGCGCCAGCAGCCAAGTTAGCGGGGGTACCTACAATGAGCAGTTCTTC. Translated: CASSQVSGGTYNEQFF.

J is TRBJ1-1 and V is TRBV6-1; 9 positions match TRBD1. CDR3 length: 18 amino acids. Germline V gene sequence: CDR1 MNHNS, CDR2 SASEGT. Trimming at V came to 4 bases and at J to 0 bases, leaving 12 bases not matched to a gene. CDR3 sequence reads: CASSGRTGEDLLNTEAFF. The DNA for the CDR3 is TGTGCCAGCAGTGGGCGGACAGGGGAGGATCTACTGAACACTGAAGCTTTCTTT.

The CDR3, as DNA: TGTGCCAGCAGTTTATTCCCGACTAGCGGGAGATCCCCAGATACGCAGTATTTT. It codes for CASSLFPTSGRSPDTQYF. This chain connects TRBV27 to TRBJ2-3, with 12 positions matching TRBD2. This CDR3 contains 18 residues. CDR1 and CDR2 from the germline V gene are MNHEY and SMNVEV (reference sequence). V was pared by 1 base and J by 4 bases, with 9 bases of the junction left unmatched.

V usage is TRBV7-2 and J usage is TRBJ1-2; D is uncertain. In germline, CDR1 is SGHTA, CDR2 FQGNSA. V gave up 5 bases and J gave up 4 bases, with 17 bases separating them. The CDR3 contains 15 residues. In DNA, the CDR3 is TGTGCCAGCAGCCCCCGCTACCCAAATCGCTATGGCTACACCTTC. As protein: CASSPRYPNRYGYTF.

V is TRBV6-5 and J is TRBJ1-1; tentatively, D is TRBD1 (5 bases). The V and J ends lost 5 bases and 5 bases respectively, with 6 bases between them. Germline V gene data show CDR1 as MNHEY and CDR2 as SVGAGI. The CDR3 consists of 11 residues. The CDR3, as DNA: TGTGCCAGCAGTCAGGGTACTGAAGCTTTCTTT. Translating it yields CASSQGTEAFF.

The chain couples TRBV11-2 to TRBJ1-1; the D gene is possibly TRBD1 (5 bases). CDR3 size: 13 residues. V lost 8 bases and J lost 4, with 14 bases in between. Germline CDR1 and CDR2: SGHAT and FQNNGV. The CDR3 is CASADIQTTEAFF. Here the CDR3 DNA reads TGTGCCAGCGCGGACATTCAAACCACTGAAGCTTTCTTT.

CDR3 in amino acids: CASSSGLAGGTGELFF. CDR3 nucleotides: TGTGCCAGCAGCTCAGGACTAGCGGGAGGGACCGGGGAGCTGTTTTTT. V is TRBV5-4 and J is TRBJ2-2; 15 nucleotides agree with TRBD2. V was pared by 3 bases and J by 5 bases, with 2 bases of the junction left unmatched. The CDR3 sequence is 16 residues long. Per the germline V gene, CDR1 is SGHNT and CDR2 is YYREEE (reference sequence).